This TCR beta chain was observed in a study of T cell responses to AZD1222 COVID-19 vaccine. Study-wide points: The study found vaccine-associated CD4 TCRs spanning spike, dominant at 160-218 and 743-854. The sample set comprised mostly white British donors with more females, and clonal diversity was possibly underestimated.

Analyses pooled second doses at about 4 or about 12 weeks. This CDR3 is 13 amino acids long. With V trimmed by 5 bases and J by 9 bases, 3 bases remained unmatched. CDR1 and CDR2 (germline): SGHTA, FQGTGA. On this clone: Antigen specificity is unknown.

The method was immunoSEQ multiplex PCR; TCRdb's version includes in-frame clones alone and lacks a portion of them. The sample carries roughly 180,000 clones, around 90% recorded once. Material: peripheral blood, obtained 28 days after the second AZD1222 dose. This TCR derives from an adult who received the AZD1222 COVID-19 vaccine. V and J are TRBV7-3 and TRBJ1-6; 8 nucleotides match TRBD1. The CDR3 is CASSLDRVSPLHF. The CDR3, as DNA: TGTGCCAGCAGCCTGGACAGGGTTTCACCCCTCCACTTT.